This TCR beta chain was documented in a study of blood T cell repertoires in COVID-19. Repertoires were generated with immunoSEQ multiplex PCR, while TCRdb's copy carries only in-frame clones and drops some. The repertoire holds some 390,000 clones, with over 75% as singletons. The V end lost 1 base, the J end lost 10 bases, and 13 bases lay between the germline ends. CDR1 MNHNS and CDR2 SASEGT come from the germline V gene. The CDR3 covers 13 residues. V is TRBV6-1 and J is TRBJ2-5, with a possible D match to TRBD1 (6 bases). This receptor was taken from a woman aged 55-69 years with COVID-19, enrolled during active disease. Sequenced material: peripheral blood. The CDR3 nucleotides are TGTGCCAGCAGTGAAGGGGGACACAGGGACCAGTACTTC. It yields the protein CASSEGGHRDQYF.